A selection of T cell receptor beta chains follows, all from one sample in a study of cytomegalovirus exposure and HLA in healthy donors. Repertoires were generated with immunoSEQ multiplex PCR, while TCRdb's copy carries only in-frame clones and drops some. This table holds approximately 130,000 clones, 60% to 85% found once. Sequencing used PBMCs. These receptors were obtained from a man between 25 and 39 years old in good health and CMV-seronegative. CDR3s include the opening cysteine and the closing phenylalanine or tryptophan. Each record gives: clone size, D gene, V gene, J gene, CDR3 protein, CDR3 DNA. The D gene is left open where the match is weak. Size is stated for part of the rows, as once, few or many counts, or as a class when the clone is expanded.

NA	NA	TRBV5-4	TRBJ1-3	CASSQGQSGNTIYF	TGTGCCAGCAGCCAAGGACAGTCGGGAAACACCATATATTTT
NA	NA	TRBV10-1	TRBJ1-5	CASKYRGNQPQHF	TGCGCCAGCAAGTATCGGGGCAATCAGCCCCAGCATTTT
NA	NA	TRBV19	TRBJ2-5	CASSISSGEPQETQYF	TGTGCCAGTAGTATATCTTCGGGGGAACCTCAAGAGACCCAGTACTTC
NA	NA	TRBV15	TRBJ2-7	CATSRGDYEQYF	TGTGCCACCAGCAGAGGGGACTACGAGCAGTACTTC
NA	TRBD2	TRBV5-4	TRBJ2-7	CASSLGGSRFEGEQYF	TGTGCCAGCAGCTTGGGCGGGAGCCGGTTTGAGGGCGAGCAGTACTTC
NA	NA	TRBV27	TRBJ1-1	CASSLSGGSTEAFF	TGTGCCAGCAGTTTATCGGGAGGGAGCACTGAAGCTTTCTTT
NA	NA	TRBV19	TRBJ1-1	CASSKGALQGNTEAFF	TGTGCCAGTAGTAAAGGGGCCCTACAGGGGAACACTGAAGCTTTCTTT
few	NA	TRBV30	TRBJ1-1	CAWSVLGGRVTEAFF	TGTGCCTGGAGTGTACTCGGGGGGCGCGTCACTGAAGCTTTCTTT
NA	TRBD1	TRBV28	TRBJ1-6	CAITSQGRSGFGNSPLHF	TGTGCCATTACATCACAGGGGAGGTCGGGATTCGGGAATTCACCCCTCCACTTT
NA	NA	TRBV7-2	TRBJ2-7	CASSLTGLDYEQYF	TGTGCCAGCAGCTTAACAGGTCTTGACTACGAGCAGTACTTC
NA	TRBD1	TRBV29-1	TRBJ1-5	CSVEETGGNQPQHF	TGCAGCGTTGAAGAAACAGGGGGCAATCAGCCCCAGCATTTT
NA	NA	TRBV28	TRBJ1-2	CASREGRTLYGYTF	TGTGCCAGCAGGGAGGGACGGACTCTCTATGGCTACACCTTC
NA	NA	TRBV6-6	TRBJ2-5	CASTKGPGILGETQYF	TGTGCCAGCACTAAAGGCCCGGGGATTTTAGGGGAGACCCAGTACTTC
NA	TRBD2	TRBV27	TRBJ2-1	CASSNSGGAGNEQFF	TGTGCCAGCAGTAACAGCGGGGGGGCCGGGAATGAGCAGTTCTTC
NA	NA	TRBV5-1	TRBJ2-2	CASSSQRTGELFF	TGCGCCAGCAGCTCCCAGCGTACCGGGGAGCTGTTTTTT
NA	TRBD2	TRBV30	TRBJ2-2	CASFALAGDLPGELFF	TGTGCCAGCTTCGCCCTAGCGGGAGATTTACCCGGGGAGCTGTTTTTT
NA	TRBD2	TRBV9	TRBJ2-3	CASSTRSGSVSDTQYF	TGTGCCAGCAGCACCCGTAGCGGGAGTGTATCAGATACGCAGTATTTT
NA	TRBD2	TRBV6-5	TRBJ2-1	CASSYSASGRFGEQFF	TGTGCCAGCAGTTACTCAGCCAGCGGGAGATTCGGTGAGCAGTTCTTC
NA	NA	TRBV29-1	TRBJ2-7	CSVGGGEKAYEQYF	TGCAGCGTTGGAGGGGGGGAAAAAGCCTACGAGCAGTACTTC
few	TRBD2	TRBV11-1	TRBJ2-5	CASSPGLAGSETQYF	TGTGCCAGCAGCCCGGGACTAGCGGGGAGTGAGACCCAGTACTTC
NA	NA	TRBV7-9	TRBJ1-4	CASSTPRDGEMVEKLFF	TGTGCCAGCAGCACCCCCCGGGATGGGGAGATGGTCGAAAAACTGTTTTTT
once	NA	TRBV4-2	TRBJ2-1	CASSHAGGVDEQFF	TGTGCCAGCAGCCACGCCGGAGGGGTCGATGAGCAGTTCTTC
NA	NA	TRBV5-8	TRBJ2-1	CASSLVQGAVSYNEQFF	TGTGCCAGCAGTCTAGTCCAAGGCGCAGTGTCCTACAATGAGCAGTTCTTC
NA	NA	TRBV5-4	TRBJ2-3	CASSLGRYTDTQYF	TGTGCCAGCAGCCTTGGGCGCTACACAGATACGCAGTATTTT
NA	TRBD1	TRBV20-1	TRBJ1-1	CSAWTGSEAFF	TGCAGTGCATGGACAGGAAGCGAAGCTTTCTTT
NA	NA	TRBV19	TRBJ1-2	CASSPAPRAGYTF	TGTGCCAGTAGTCCCGCCCCCAGAGCGGGCTACACCTTC
few	NA	TRBV7-9	TRBJ2-1	CASSEGRWRGGGNEQFF	TGTGCCAGCAGCGAGGGCCGGTGGAGGGGCGGCGGCAATGAGCAGTTCTTC
NA	NA	TRBV5-1	TRBJ1-4	CASSVRDINEKLFF	TGCGCCAGCAGCGTCCGGGACATTAATGAAAAACTGTTTTTT
NA	NA	TRBV10-3	TRBJ2-5	CAISEPQETQYF	TGTGCCATCAGTGAGCCTCAAGAGACCCAGTACTTC
once	TRBD1	TRBV2	TRBJ2-1	CASRDRGSDNEQFF	TGTGCCAGCCGAGACAGGGGATCGGACAATGAGCAGTTCTTC
NA	TRBD2	TRBV10-1	TRBJ2-3	CARVGPGGTQYF	TGCGCCAGGGTCGGACCGGGAGGTACGCAGTATTTT
once	NA	TRBV7-3	TRBJ1-1	CASSSQGDTEAFF	TGTGCCAGCAGCTCCCAGGGCGACACTGAAGCTTTCTTT
NA	NA	TRBV10-2	TRBJ2-3	CASSVLSPGTDTQYF	TGCGCCAGCAGTGTGCTATCCCCAGGCACGGATACGCAGTATTTT
NA	NA	TRBV6-6	TRBJ1-5	CASSWQTYQPQHF	TGTGCCAGCAGTTGGCAGACATATCAGCCCCAGCATTTT
once	NA	TRBV28	TRBJ2-3	CASSFSVSGDTQYF	TGTGCCAGCAGTTTTTCGGTGAGCGGTGATACGCAGTATTTT
NA	NA	TRBV10-3	TRBJ1-1	CAISDKRTSNTEAFF	TGTGCCATCAGTGATAAGAGGACATCGAACACTGAAGCTTTCTTT
NA	TRBD2	TRBV19	TRBJ2-5	CASSMVGGAQETQYF	TGTGCCAGTAGTATGGTGGGAGGGGCCCAAGAGACCCAGTACTTC
NA	TRBD1	TRBV4-3	TRBJ2-7	CASSPGQGASYEQYF	TGCGCCAGCAGCCCCGGACAGGGGGCATCCTACGAGCAGTACTTC
NA	TRBD1	TRBV6-5	TRBJ2-7	CASSPQGVTYEQYF	TGTGCCAGCAGTCCTCAGGGGGTAACCTACGAGCAGTACTTC
once	NA	TRBV5-6	TRBJ2-3	CASSLVAWRQIPDTQYF	TGTGCCAGCAGCTTGGTGGCGTGGCGGCAGATCCCAGATACGCAGTATTTT
NA	TRBD1	TRBV28	TRBJ2-7	CASIPGQPSYEQYF	TGTGCCAGCATCCCGGGACAGCCCTCCTACGAGCAGTACTTC